This record looks at one T cell receptor (beta chain) sequence and its context. Antigen: not known. This sample is drawn from a study of Ad26.COV2.S vaccination and SARS-CoV-2 variants. TCRdb's copy holds only in-frame clones and misses some; the assay was immunoSEQ multiplex PCR. The table shows about 6,800 clones, with about 83% occurring only once. Germline-derived CDR1 and CDR2 are MNHNY and SVGAGI (reference sequence). CDR3 size: 15 residues. V was pared by 6 bases and J by 1 base, with 4 bases of the junction left unmatched. Study-level results: Measurement of non-spike TCR breadth gave similar results in vaccine and placebo recipients.

V gene TRBV6-6 combines with J gene TRBJ1-5; TRBD1 matches 9 bases. The TCR comes from a human donor who had recovered from COVID-19. The sequences come from peripheral blood, collected after recovery from COVID-19. In DNA, the CDR3 is TGTGCCAGCAGCCGGGACAGGGTCAGCAATCAGCCCCAGCATTTT. Residues: CASSRDRVSNQPQHF.